The clone carrying this T cell receptor (beta chain) was counted between two and nine times. Its antigen remains unknown. V was clipped by 5 bases and J by 9 bases, with 11 bases between them. The CDR3 totals 12 residues. The V gene's germline CDR1 is MNHGY and CDR2 SAAAGT. The record originates from a study of T cells in localized non-small cell lung cancer. Generated by immunoSEQ multiplex PCR, the TCRdb table keeps only in-frame clones and is missing some. Here the sample spans 1,500 or so clones, around 20% being singletons. Study observations and caveats: Appearances in adjacent lung were noted for a median approximately 50 of the top 100 tumor clones.

This TCR was sampled from a male donor aged 60 or older with stage II squamous cell lung carcinoma. The genes are TRBV6-8 and TRBJ2-1; D might be TRBD2 (6 bases). The specimen was lung tumor tissue, collected before any cancer treatment. Here the CDR3 reads CASSGDWGEQFF. The CDR3 nucleotides read TGTGCCAGCAGTGGGGACTGGGGTGAGCAGTTCTTC.